The entry below gives a single T cell receptor beta chain sequence along with its context. Its antigen is still unknown. Germline lookup yields CDR1 LNHDA and CDR2 SQIVND (reference sequence). The CDR3 runs to 15 residues. The V end lost 5 bases, the J end lost 3 bases, and 14 bases lay between the germline ends. This entry belongs to a study of graft-versus-host responses after intestinal transplantation. Notes on the study in general: Allograft clonal ratios (graft-versus-host to host-versus-graft) were high in patients who had graft-donor T cell macrochimerism. Early HvG declines after transplant were associated with peak circulating GvH clone levels. Recipient marrow held GvH clones, some first seen in ileum or blood.

Clones were sequenced by immunoSEQ multiplex PCR, and TCRdb holds only the in-frame ones, with some missing. Of 100,000 to 120,000 clones in the sample, roughly 95% are singletons; the top ten hold 0.4% to 0.55%. The sequences come from unstimulated CD8+ T cells sorted from spleen or lymph node cells, collected before intestinal transplant. V and J are TRBV19 and TRBJ1-5; tentatively, D is TRBD1 (5 bases). The TCR comes from a human donor who received an intestinal transplant. This CDR3 reads CASSAEGQNNQPQHF. CDR3 nucleotide sequence: TGTGCCAGTAGTGCCGAGGGGCAGAACAATCAGCCCCAGCATTTT.